The TCR beta chain under discussion was sequenced for a study of circulating and synovial CD4+ cells in juvenile arthritis. The ends lost 4 bases at V and 4 bases at J; junction bases unmatched: 4. Per germline, CDR1 SGHRS and CDR2 YFSETQ. The CDR3 spans 16 residues. Details on this clone: Its cognate antigen is unknown.

The table came from immunoSEQ multiplex PCR; TCRdb's copy has only in-frame clones and leaves some out. The data show 15,000 to 20,000 clones, around nine tenths seen once. Study-level results: Circulating pathogenic-like and bulk T cells looked alike by Vbeta family usage. Deeper sequencing increased measured overlap with synovial clonotypes. Some such blood samples were as oligoclonal as synovium.

The receptor was derived from a human donor with juvenile idiopathic arthritis. The sequencing sample was made of CD4+ T cells from blood. The chain recombines TRBV5-1 with TRBJ2-3; 15 bases fit TRBD2. The CDR3 DNA follows: TGCGCCAGCAGCGAGGGACTAGCGGGAGGCGCAGATACGCAGTATTTT. Amino acids: CASSEGLAGGADTQYF.